This T cell receptor beta chain was identified in a study of control samples from healthy donors and cancer patients. Trimming cost V 3 bases and J 3 bases, with 12 bases left between them. CDR1 and CDR2 from the germline V gene are MNHEY and SVGAGI. CDR3 length: 16 residues. Measured with immunoSEQ multiplex PCR; TCRdb has only the in-frame clones, and not every one. The table lists roughly 50,000 clones, approximately 92% of them singletons, with under 0.95% in the top ten. This TCR came from a man aged 25-40 years with colorectal cancer. This chain joins TRBV6-5 and TRBJ1-6; D gene ambiguous. Sequenced: PBMCs. CDR3 amino acids: CASSYSTSYYNSPLHF. In DNA form, the CDR3 reads TGTGCCAGCAGTTATTCTACTAGTTACTATAATTCACCCCTCCACTTT.